Following are 9 T cell receptor beta chains from one sample sequenced in a study of cytomegalovirus exposure and HLA in healthy donors. The PCR made use of 60 Vbeta and 13 Jbeta primers. Clones were read by immunoSEQ multiplex PCR, and TCRdb kept only the in-frame ones, dropping some. In the table there are some 130,000 clones, around three quarters of which are singletons. Sequenced material: PBMCs. Every receptor here comes from a man aged 40-49 years in good health and CMV-seronegative.

This rearrangement joins TRBV7-2 to TRBJ2-7; D is perhaps TRBD2 (5 bases). Trimming removed 8 bases from V and 0 bases from J, with 11 bases in between. The CDR3 extends over 13 amino acids. From germline, CDR1 is SGHTA and CDR2 FQGNSA. In DNA, the CDR3 is TGTGCCAGCTCGACGGGGAGCTCCTACGAGCAGTACTTC. It yields the protein CASSTGSSYEQYF.

CDR3: CASSLVVGSSYNSPLHF. CDR3 bases: TGTGCCAGCAGCTTAGTAGTGGGGAGCTCCTATAATTCACCCCTCCACTTT. V gene TRBV7-2 combines with J gene TRBJ1-6; D not certain. The CDR3 is 17 residues long. The germline V and J ends were trimmed by 1 base and 0 bases, with 10 bases remaining between them. Germline-derived CDR1 and CDR2 are SGHTA and FQGNSA.

This chain links TRBV5-1 with TRBJ2-3; TRBD2 might be the D (7 bases). This CDR3 has 16 residues. Trimming removed 1 base from V and 8 bases from J, with 20 bases in between. Germline values: CDR1 SGHRS, CDR2 YFSETQ. The CDR3: CASSLFGGRESGTQYF. The CDR3 DNA sequence: TGCGCCAGCAGCTTGTTCGGGGGGCGGGAGTCGGGTACGCAGTATTTT.

The CDR3 sequence is CASSFFSGTEAFF. For the CDR3, the DNA is TGTGCCAGCAGCTTTTTCTCGGGCACTGAAGCTTTCTTT. The rearrangement joins TRBV5-6 to TRBJ1-1; D is undetermined. This CDR3 comprises 13 residues. The germline V gene encodes CDR1 SGHDT and CDR2 YYEEEE. Trimming took off 2 bases at V and 4 bases at J, with 9 bases between the two ends.

This chain links TRBV11-3 with TRBJ2-3; TRBD2 agrees at 11 bases. V shed 5 bases and J 1 base; nucleotides not matched to a gene: 5. The germline gives CDR1 SGHNT, CDR2 YENEEA. This CDR3 has 16 amino acids. CDR3 sequence reads: CASSPGLAARTDTQYF. DNA of the CDR3: TGTGCCAGCAGCCCGGGACTAGCGGCACGCACAGATACGCAGTATTTT.

V gene TRBV4-2 combines with J gene TRBJ2-7; 7 positions match TRBD2. Trimming cost V 0 bases and J 5 bases; bases outside gene matches: 13. Germline values: CDR1 LGHNA, CDR2 YNFKEQ. The CDR3 is 17 amino acids. The CDR3 protein is CASSQDSVGGGDHEQYF. In DNA form, the CDR3 reads TGTGCCAGCAGCCAAGACTCCGTGGGGGGAGGGGATCACGAGCAGTACTTC.

The V gene is TRBV11-1, the J gene TRBJ2-3; TRBD2 matches 13 bases. The length of the CDR3 is 16 residues. V was clipped by 4 bases and J by 5 bases; unmatched bases: 6. The germline V gene has CDR1 SGHAT and CDR2 FQDESV (reference sequence). This CDR3 reads CASSSTSGGFGDTQYF. The CDR3 DNA reads as TGTGCCAGCAGCTCGACTAGCGGGGGGTTTGGAGATACGCAGTATTTT.

The V gene is TRBV25-1, the J gene TRBJ2-7; 11 bases are a match to TRBD2. The V and J ends lost 9 bases and 2 bases, in that order; junction bases with no gene match: 9. Per germline, CDR1 MGHDK and CDR2 SYGVNS. The CDR3 has 15 amino acids. In DNA form, the CDR3 reads TGTGCCAGTGCGGTGGGGACTAGCGGAACCTACGAGCAGTACTTC. Translating it yields CASAVGTSGTYEQYF.

This chain links TRBV30 with TRBJ2-5; 8 bases map to TRBD1. The trim removed 4 bases at V and 5 bases at J, leaving 6 bases unmatched. There are 13 residues in the CDR3. CDR1 and CDR2 (germline): GTSNPN, SVGIG (reference sequence). For the CDR3, the DNA is TGTGCCTGGAACCAGGGGGCCGGGGAGACCCAGTACTTC. It encodes CAWNQGAGETQYF.